Sequencing of this TCR beta chain was carried out in a study of shared T cell receptors in the human thymus. Trimming pared 8 bases from V and 15 bases from J, leaving 17 bases between. The CDR3 spans 11 residues. Germline CDR1 reads SGHDN; CDR2 reads FVKESK. Sequenced by immunoSEQ multiplex PCR; TCRdb stores in-frame clones only, minus some. The table has about 660,000 clones, approximately 88% seen once; the top ten hold 0.01%. These same data were also listed under a study on human thymus T cells.

Sequences were obtained from thymocytes. This receptor was identified in a boy less than two years old with a congenital heart defect. V and J are TRBV14 and TRBJ2-1; tentatively, D is TRBD2 (6 bases). The CDR3 sequence: CASSGVEAAFF. The CDR3 DNA reads TGTGCCAGCTCGGGGGTCGAGGCTGCGTTCTTC.